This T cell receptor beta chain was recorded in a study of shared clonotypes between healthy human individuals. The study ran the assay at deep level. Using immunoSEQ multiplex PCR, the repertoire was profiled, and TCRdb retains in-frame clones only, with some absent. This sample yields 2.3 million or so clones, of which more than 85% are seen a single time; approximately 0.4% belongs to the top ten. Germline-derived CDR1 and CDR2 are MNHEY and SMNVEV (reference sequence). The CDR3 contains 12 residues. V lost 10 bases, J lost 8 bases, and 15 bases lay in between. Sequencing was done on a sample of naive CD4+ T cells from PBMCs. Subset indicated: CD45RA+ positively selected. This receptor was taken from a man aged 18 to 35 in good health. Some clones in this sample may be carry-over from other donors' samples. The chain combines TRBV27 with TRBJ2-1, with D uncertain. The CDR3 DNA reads TGTGCCACCCATAGATTCAGCGATGAGCAGTTCTTC. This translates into CATHRFSDEQFF.